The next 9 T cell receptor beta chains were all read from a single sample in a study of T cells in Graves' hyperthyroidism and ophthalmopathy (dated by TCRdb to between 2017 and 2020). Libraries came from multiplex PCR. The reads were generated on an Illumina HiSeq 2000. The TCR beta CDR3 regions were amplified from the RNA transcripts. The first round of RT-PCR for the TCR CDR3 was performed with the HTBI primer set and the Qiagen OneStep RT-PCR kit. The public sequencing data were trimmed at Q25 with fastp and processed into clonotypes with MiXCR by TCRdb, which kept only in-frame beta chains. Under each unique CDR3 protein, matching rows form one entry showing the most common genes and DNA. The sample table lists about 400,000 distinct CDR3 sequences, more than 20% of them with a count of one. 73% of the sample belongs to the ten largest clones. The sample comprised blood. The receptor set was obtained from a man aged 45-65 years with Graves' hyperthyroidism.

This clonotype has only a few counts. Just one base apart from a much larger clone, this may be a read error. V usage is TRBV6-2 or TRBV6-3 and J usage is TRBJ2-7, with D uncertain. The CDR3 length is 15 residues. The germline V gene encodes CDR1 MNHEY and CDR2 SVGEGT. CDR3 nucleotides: TGTGCCAGCAGTCCCCCTTGGCCGACCTCCTACGAGCAGCACTTC. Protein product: CASSPPWPTSYEQHF.

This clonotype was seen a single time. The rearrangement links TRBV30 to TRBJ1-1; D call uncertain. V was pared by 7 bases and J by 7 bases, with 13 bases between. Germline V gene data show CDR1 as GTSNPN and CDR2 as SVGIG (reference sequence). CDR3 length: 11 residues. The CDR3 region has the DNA TGTGCCTCGACGGTAGGGCTTGAAGCTTTCTTT. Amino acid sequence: CASTVGLEAFF.

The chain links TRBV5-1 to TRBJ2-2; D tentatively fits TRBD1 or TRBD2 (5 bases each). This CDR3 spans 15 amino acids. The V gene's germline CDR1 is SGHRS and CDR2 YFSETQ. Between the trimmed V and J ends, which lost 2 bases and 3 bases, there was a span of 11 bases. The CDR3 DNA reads TGCGCCAGCAGCTTTCGTCGGGGCGACACCGGGGAGCTGTTTTTT. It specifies CASSFRRGDTGELFF.

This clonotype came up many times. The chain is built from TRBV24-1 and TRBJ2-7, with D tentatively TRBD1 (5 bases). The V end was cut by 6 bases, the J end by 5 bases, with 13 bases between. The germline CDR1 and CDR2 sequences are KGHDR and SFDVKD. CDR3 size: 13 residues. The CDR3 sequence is CATSSRDSDEQYF. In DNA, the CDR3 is TGTGCCACCAGTAGCAGGGATTCCGACGAGCAGTACTTC.

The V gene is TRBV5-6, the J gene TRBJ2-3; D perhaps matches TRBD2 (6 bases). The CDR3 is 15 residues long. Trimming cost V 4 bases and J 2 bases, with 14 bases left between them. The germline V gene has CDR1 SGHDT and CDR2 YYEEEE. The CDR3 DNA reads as TGTGCCAGCAGCCAGGGACTCGACTCCACAGATACGCAGTATTTT. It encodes CASSQGLDSTDTQYF.

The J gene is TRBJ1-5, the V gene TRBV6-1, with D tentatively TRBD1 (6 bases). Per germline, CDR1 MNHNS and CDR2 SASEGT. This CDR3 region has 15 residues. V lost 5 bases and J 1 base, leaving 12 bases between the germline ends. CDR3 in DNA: TGTGCCAGCAGTCACGGCACAGGGAGCAATCAGCCCCAGCATTTT. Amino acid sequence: CASSHGTGSNQPQHF.

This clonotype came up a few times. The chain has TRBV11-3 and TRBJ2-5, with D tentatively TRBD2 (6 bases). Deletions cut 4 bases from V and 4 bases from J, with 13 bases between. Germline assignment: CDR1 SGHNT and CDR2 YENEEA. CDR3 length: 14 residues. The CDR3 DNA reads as TGTGCCAGCAGCTCCTCTATGGGAGGAGAGACCCAGTACTTC. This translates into CASSSSMGGETQYF.

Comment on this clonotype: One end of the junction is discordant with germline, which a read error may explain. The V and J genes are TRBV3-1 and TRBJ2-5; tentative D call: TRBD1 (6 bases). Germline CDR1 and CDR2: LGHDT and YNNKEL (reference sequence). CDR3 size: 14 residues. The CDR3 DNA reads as TGTGCCAGCAGCCGAGGACAGATCCAAGAGACCCAGTATTTC. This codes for CASSRGQIQETQYF.

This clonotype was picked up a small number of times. For the CDR3, the DNA is TGTGCCAGCAGCCCCCGGAGACAGGGGGATTCACCCCTCCACTTT. Translation: CASSPRRQGDSPLHF. The genes are TRBV7-9 and TRBJ1-6; TRBD1 matches 9 bases. After removal of 5 bases from V and 8 bases from J, the junction contained 7 bases not matched to a gene. Germline V lookup: CDR1 SEHNR, CDR2 FQNEAQ (reference sequence). CDR3 length equals 15 residues.